The rows below give T cell receptor beta chains drawn from one sample of a study of T cells in Graves' hyperthyroidism and ophthalmopathy. TCRdb re-derived calls from the multiplex PCR reads in MiXCR, one entry per CDR3 protein. The sample carries fewer than 350,000 distinct CDR3 sequences, 21% recorded once. Sequencing input: blood. The receptors originated from a woman in her 50s with Graves' hyperthyroidism. The CDR3 runs from the conserved cysteine through the conserved F or W. The D gene is left open where the match is weak. Size is omitted from some rows. Given values are once, few, many or a class for expanded clones.

clone size	V gene	J gene	D gene	CDR3 protein	CDR3 DNA
many	TRBV28	TRBJ2-7	TRBD1	CASSTSGTGLEQYF	TGTGCCAGCAGCACATCCGGGACAGGGCTCGAGCAGTACTTC
many	TRBV5-1	TRBJ2-1	NA	CASSLVGASSYNEQFF	TGCGCCAGCAGCTTGGTTGGGGCGAGCTCCTACAATGAGCAGTTCTTC
many	TRBV20-1	TRBJ2-3	NA	CSARDLVFTDTQYF	TGCAGTGCTAGAGATTTAGTATTCACAGATACGCAGTATTTT
few	TRBV4-1	TRBJ2-7	TRBD2	CASSQGPWAGGLQYF	TGCGCCAGCAGCCAAGGCCCCTGGGCGGGGGGCCTGCAGTACTTC
NA	TRBV6-5	TRBJ1-2	NA	CASSYSGTGGYGYTF	TGTGCCAGCAGTTACTCGGGCACGGGAGGCTATGGCTACACCTTC
NA	TRBV14	TRBJ2-1	TRBD2	CASSQKGLAGPYNEQFF	TGTGCCAGCAGCCAAAAGGGACTAGCGGGACCCTACAATGAGCAGTTCTTC
NA	TRBV29-1	TRBJ2-7	NA	CSGGRSSYEQYF	TGCAGCGGCGGACGGAGCTCCTACGAGCAGTACTTC
few	TRBV12-3/TRBV12-4	TRBJ1-5	TRBD1	CASRRQGGNQPQHF	TGTGCCAGCAGGCGACAGGGGGGCAATCAGCCCCAGCATTTT
NA	TRBV11-1	TRBJ2-1	TRBD2	CASSLGSGRIGHEQFF	TGTGCCAGCAGCTTAGGCAGCGGGAGGATCGGGCATGAGCAGTTCTTC
many	TRBV3-1	TRBJ2-7	NA	CASSQGAGRNYEQYF	TGTGCCAGCAGCCAAGGGGCAGGGCGAAACTACGAGCAGTACTTC
many	TRBV4-1	TRBJ2-3	NA	CASSQDGRRDTQYF	TGCGCCAGCAGCCAAGATGGACGGCGCGATACGCAGTATTTT
NA	TRBV2	TRBJ1-4	NA	CASSGVRSNEKLFF	TGTGCCAGCAGCGGAGTTCGGTCTAATGAAAAACTGTTTTTT
many	TRBV2	TRBJ2-2	NA	CASSEAVRTTGELFF	TGTGCCAGCAGTGAAGCTGTCCGAACGACCGGGGAGCTGTTTTTT
NA	TRBV6-5	TRBJ2-1	NA	CASSHRDGSSYNEQFF	TGTGCCAGCAGTCACAGGGACGGCAGCTCCTACAATGAGCAGTTCTTC
many	TRBV30	TRBJ1-6	NA	CAWSEGKDSPLHF	TGTGCCTGGAGTGAAGGAAAGGATTCACCCCTCCACTTT
many	TRBV7-9	TRBJ2-5	TRBD2	CASRGLAGVQETQYF	TGTGCCAGCAGAGGACTAGCGGGAGTGCAAGAGACCCAGTACTTC
NA	TRBV7-2	TRBJ1-1	TRBD1	CASSSGQTTEAFF	TGTGCCAGCAGCTCGGGACAGACCACTGAAGCTTTCTTT
many	TRBV2	TRBJ2-7	NA	CASSATTRQITYEQYF	TGTGCCAGCAGCGCAACTACGAGACAGATTACCTACGAGCAGTACTTC
NA	TRBV28	TRBJ2-3	NA	CASSLATGPDTQYF	TGTGCCAGCAGTTTGGCTACAGGGCCCGATACGCAGTATTTT
many	TRBV6-1	TRBJ2-7	NA	CASSVGQSYEQYF	TGTGCCAGCAGTGTAGGCCAGAGCTACGAGCAGTACTTC
NA	TRBV7-2	TRBJ1-1	TRBD1	CASSPGQANTETFF	TGTGCCAGCAGCCCGGGACAGGCAAACACTGAAACTTTCTTT
many	TRBV5-1	TRBJ2-1	NA	CASSLAPGSYNEQFF	TGCGCCAGCAGCTTGGCGCCGGGCTCCTACAATGAGCAGTTCTTC
NA	TRBV12-3/TRBV12-4	TRBJ1-5	NA	CASSFKVDSSDQPQHF	TGTGCCAGCAGTTTTAAGGTGGACAGCAGCGATCAGCCCCAGCATTTT
NA	TRBV6-5	TRBJ1-3	NA	CASSYGSSTRGNTIYF	TGTGCCAGCAGTTACGGCAGCTCCACCCGGGGAAACACCATATATTTT
NA	TRBV11-3	TRBJ1-1	NA	CASSFGSGEAFF	TGTGCCAGCAGCTTTGGATCGGGTGAAGCTTTCTTT
many	TRBV7-9	TRBJ2-3	NA	CASSYQGDTQYF	TGTGCCAGCAGCTACCAGGGTGATACGCAGTATTTT
many	TRBV2	TRBJ2-2	TRBD2	CASTWTSGRNTGELFF	TGTGCCAGCACCTGGACTAGCGGGAGAAACACCGGGGAGCTGTTTTTT
NA	TRBV27	TRBJ2-7	TRBD2	CASSFREGNEQYF	TGTGCCAGCAGTTTCAGGGAGGGGAACGAGCAGTACTTC
many	TRBV3-1	TRBJ2-5	TRBD1	CASSLRDRGRGETQYF	TGTGCCAGCAGCCTCCGGGACAGGGGGCGAGGGGAGACCCAGTACTTC
many	TRBV5-1	TRBJ1-1	NA	CASSLGNGDTEAFF	TGCGCCAGCAGCTTGGGGAATGGGGACACTGAAGCTTTCTTT
many	TRBV12-3/TRBV12-4	TRBJ2-1	TRBD2	CASSRGLAGGGEQFF	TGTGCCAGCAGTCGAGGACTAGCGGGAGGGGGTGAGCAGTTCTTC
many	TRBV20-1	TRBJ2-7	TRBD1	CSASKAGQGAGEQYF	TGCAGTGCGTCGAAGGCTGGACAGGGGGCCGGGGAGCAGTACTTC
few	TRBV2	TRBJ2-5	TRBD2	CASSDGGAGGVTQYF	TGTGCCAGCAGTGACGGGGGGGCGGGAGGAGTGACCCAGTACTTC
many	TRBV7-2	TRBJ1-2	NA	CASSNTYGGTDGYTF	TGTGCCAGCAGCAATACGTACGGGGGGACGGATGGCTACACCTTC
NA	TRBV5-6	TRBJ2-3	NA	CASSFASGVVDTQYF	TGTGCCAGCAGCTTTGCGTCAGGGGTAGTAGATACGCAGTATTTT
few	TRBV6-1	TRBJ2-4	NA	CASSTYGHKNIQYF	TGTGCCAGCAGTACTTACGGGCACAAAAACATTCAGTACTTC
NA	TRBV12-3/TRBV12-4	TRBJ1-2	NA	CASSSSLLPANYGYTF	TGTGCCAGCAGCTCTAGTCTTTTGCCGGCAAACTATGGCTACACCTTC
NA	TRBV2	TRBJ2-1	NA	CASREVPEQFF	TGTGCCAGCAGGGAGGTGCCTGAGCAGTTCTTC
many	TRBV12-3/TRBV12-4	TRBJ2-3	TRBD1	CASSVGQADTQYF	TGTGCCAGCAGTGTTGGACAGGCCGATACGCAGTATTTT
NA	TRBV30	TRBJ1-1	NA	CAWSARQGAEAFF	TGTGCCTGGAGTGCACGTCAGGGCGCTGAAGCTTTCTTT
many	TRBV30	TRBJ2-7	NA	CAWSAGVYEQYF	TGTGCCTGGAGTGCGGGGGTTTACGAGCAGTACTTC
many	TRBV7-3	TRBJ2-3	NA	CASSPQRTDTQYF	TGTGCCAGCAGCCCCCAGAGGACAGATACGCAGTATTTT
many	TRBV18	TRBJ1-1	NA	CASSDSLSEAFF	TGTGCCAGCTCAGACAGCCTTTCGGAAGCTTTCTTT